The clone carrying this T cell receptor beta chain was observed a single time. The target antigen is unknown. Assay: immunoSEQ multiplex PCR; the TCRdb copy retains only in-frame clones and omits some. The sample has under 150,000 clones, approximately 90% seen once. The record originates from a study of Ad26.COV2.S vaccination and SARS-CoV-2 variants. Findings and caveats of the study: There was reportedly substantial breadth in spike-specific CD8+ and CD4+ T cell responses after vaccination.

The V gene end was trimmed by 4 bases and the J gene end by 7 bases; junction bases not matched to a gene: 12. The CDR3 is made up of 16 amino acids. Germline assignment: CDR1 MDHEN and CDR2 SYDVKM. This TCR was recovered from a human donor who had recovered from COVID-19. The chain employs TRBV28 and TRBJ1-4; 7 nucleotides match TRBD1. This sample comprised peripheral blood, obtained after recovery from COVID-19. The DNA of the CDR3 is TGTGCCAGCAGTTACCCAGTCAGGGGGTTCTCTGAAAAACTGTTTTTT. Amino acid sequence: CASSYPVRGFSEKLFF.